The 27 T cell receptor beta chains reported below all come from one sample, sequenced in a study of control samples from healthy donors and cancer patients. The repertoire was sequenced with immunoSEQ multiplex PCR; TCRdb's copy has only in-frame clones and lacks some. This sample has about 130,000 clones, with about nine tenths found just once. The specimen was PBMCs. These receptors were obtained from a man in his fifties with head and neck cancer.

The V call is TRBV4-1, the J call TRBJ1-5; no definite D call. Germline V gene sequence: CDR1 MGHRA, CDR2 YSYEKL. Trimming removed 1 base at V and 4 bases at J, with 8 bases between. This CDR3 spans 14 amino acids. The CDR3 spells CASSQGTQNQPQHF. CDR3 sequence (DNA): TGCGCCAGCAGCCAAGGGACGCAAAATCAGCCCCAGCATTTT.

The chain combines TRBV5-4 with TRBJ2-1, with D perhaps TRBD1 (6 bases). The V gene's germline CDR1 is SGHNT and CDR2 YYREEE (reference sequence). This CDR3 spans 15 amino acids. With 0 bases removed from V and 4 bases from J, the gap between germline ends came to 11 bases. The CDR3 DNA reads as TGTGCCAGCAGCTTGGACAGGGAAGGATACAATGAGCAGTTCTTC. It translates to CASSLDREGYNEQFF. The complete variable domain, with remaining parts taken from reference TRBV5-4 and TRBJ2-1, reads ETGVTQSPTHLIKTRGQQVTLRCSSQSGHNTVSWYQQALGQGPQFIFQYYREEENGRGNFPPRFSGLQFPNYSSELNVNALELDDSALYLCASSLDREGYNEQFFGPGTRLTVL.

The V and J genes are TRBV19 and TRBJ2-1; 7 bases line up with TRBD2. The CDR3 has 16 residues. V was pared by 1 base and J by 3 bases, with 6 bases of the junction left unmatched. CDR1 LNHDA and CDR2 SQIVND come from the germline V gene (reference sequence). The CDR3 region is CASSIVPAGSYNEQFF. CDR3 sequence (DNA): TGTGCCAGTAGTATAGTTCCAGCGGGGAGCTACAATGAGCAGTTCTTC.

V and J are TRBV10-3 and TRBJ2-1; D call uncertain. Trimming pared 2 bases from V and 3 bases from J, leaving 2 bases between. Germline lookup yields CDR1 ENHRY and CDR2 SYGVKD. The CDR3 loop spans 12 amino acids. The CDR3 DNA sequence: TGTGCCATCAGTGAGGTCTACAATGAGCAGTTCTTC. Its translation is CAISEVYNEQFF.

V gene TRBV28 combines with J gene TRBJ2-1; perhaps TRBD2 as D (5 bases). Germline CDR1 MDHEN, CDR2 SYDVKM. V was trimmed by 1 base and J by 1 base, leaving 8 bases between them. The CDR3 is 15 residues long. CDR3 amino acids: CASSLLGGSYNEQFF. The DNA of the CDR3 is TGTGCCAGCAGTTTATTAGGAGGATCCTACAATGAGCAGTTCTTC.

The genes are TRBV3-1 (or the pseudogene TRBV3-2) and TRBJ2-1; unclear D gene. The CDR3 has 13 residues. Per germline, CDR1 LGHDT and CDR2 YNNKEL (reference sequence). Trimming removed 5 bases at V and 8 bases at J, with 13 bases between. The CDR3 region is CASSKSGGDEQFF. CDR3 nucleotides: TGTGCCAGCAGCAAAAGTGGTGGGGATGAGCAGTTCTTC.

This chain links TRBV14 with TRBJ1-4, with D hard to call. V lost 0 bases, J lost 6 bases, and 5 bases lay in between. The CDR3 has 13 residues. Germline V gene sequence: CDR1 SGHDN, CDR2 FVKESK. The CDR3: CASSQEMHEKLFF. The CDR3 DNA is TGTGCCAGCAGCCAAGAGATGCATGAAAAACTGTTTTTT.

The CDR3 sequence: CASSRLLSTSGRALNEQYF. Written as DNA, the CDR3 is TGTGCCAGCAGTCGCCTACTCTCAACTAGCGGGAGGGCCCTCAACGAGCAGTACTTC. This chain connects TRBV27 to TRBJ2-7; 13 positions match TRBD2. V shed 5 bases, J shed 5 bases, and the junction held 18 bases outside the gene matches. The germline V gene encodes CDR1 MNHEY and CDR2 SMNVEV (reference sequence). The length of the CDR3 is 19 residues.

The gene calls are TRBV7-8 and TRBJ2-5; D is possibly TRBD2 (5 bases). The CDR3 extends over 15 amino acids. V was clipped by 1 base and J by 4 bases, with 13 bases between them. In germline, CDR1 is SGHVS, CDR2 FQNEAQ. CDR3 region: CASSLGVRTSETQYF. Written as DNA, the CDR3 is TGTGCCAGCAGCTTAGGTGTTCGGACTTCAGAGACCCAGTACTTC.

The chain couples TRBV28 to TRBJ2-3, with 12 nucleotides matching TRBD2. Germline trimming cut 5 bases from V and 1 base from J; bases unmatched to any gene: 4. CDR1 and CDR2 (germline): MDHEN, SYDVKM. This CDR3 spans 16 amino acids. Here the CDR3 DNA reads TGTGCCAGCAGTCCATGGACTAGCGGGGGCACAGATACGCAGTATTTT. This codes for CASSPWTSGGTDTQYF.

The genes are TRBV30 and TRBJ1-6; 8 positions match TRBD1. The trim removed 3 bases at V and 9 bases at J, leaving 16 bases unmatched. Germline loops: CDR1 GTSNPN, CDR2 SVGIG (reference sequence). The CDR3 has 17 amino acids. CDR3 bases: TGTGCCTGGAGGAGAGATCCCGGACAGGGCACGGGTTCACCCCTCCACTTT. This sequence encodes CAWRRDPGQGTGSPLHF.

J is TRBJ2-2 and V is TRBV28, with a tentative D call TRBD2 (6 bases). The CDR3 runs 13 residues. Germline V gene lookup returns CDR1 MDHEN and CDR2 SYDVKM. CDR3 in amino acids: CASISGLTGELFF. Written as DNA, the CDR3 is TGTGCTTCAATCTCGGGACTCACCGGGGAGCTGTTTTTT.

This clone was recorded at least ten times. The chain carries TRBV6-5 and TRBJ1-1; 7 bases align to TRBD1. The CDR3 is 15 amino acids. CDR1 MNHEY and CDR2 SVGAGI come from the germline V gene. V was pared by 2 bases and J by 0 bases, with 3 bases of the junction left unmatched. The DNA for the CDR3 is TGTGCCAGCAGTTACGGGGGACAGATGAACACTGAAGCTTTCTTT. Protein product: CASSYGGQMNTEAFF.

This rearrangement joins TRBV7-9 to TRBJ2-5; 11 bases match TRBD1. Germline V gene sequence: CDR1 SEHNR, CDR2 FQNEAQ (reference sequence). CDR3 size: 14 residues. The junction had 3 bases not matched to a gene; V was cut back by 4 bases and J by 5 bases. The CDR3 loop reads CASSWTGGSETQYF. The CDR3 bases are TGTGCCAGCAGCTGGACAGGGGGCAGTGAGACCCAGTACTTC.

The chain joins TRBV27 to TRBJ1-1, with 7 nucleotides matching TRBD1. The CDR3 is 15 amino acids. Germline V gene sequence: CDR1 MNHEY, CDR2 SMNVEV (reference sequence). Trimming at V came to 0 bases and at J to 7 bases, leaving 8 bases not matched to a gene. For the CDR3, the DNA is TGTGCCAGCAGTTTATCAGCCACAGGGGCCGGTGAAGCTTTCTTT. This codes for CASSLSATGAGEAFF.

This chain joins TRBV7-2 and TRBJ2-3; no clear D gene. The CDR3 contains 16 residues. The V gene lost 1 base and the J gene lost 1 base, with 12 bases spanning the gap. In germline, CDR1 is SGHTA, CDR2 FQGNSA. CDR3 residues: CASSLGNTDRTDTQYF. DNA of the CDR3: TGTGCCAGCAGCTTAGGGAATACGGACCGCACAGATACGCAGTATTTT. Combining the CDR3 with reference TRBV7-2 and TRBJ2-3 gives the whole variable domain GAGVSQSPSNKVTEKGKDVELRCDPISGHTALYWYRQSLGQGLEFLIYFQGNSAPDKSGLPSDRFSAERTGGSVSTLTIQRTQQEDSAVYLCASSLGNTDRTDTQYFGPGTRLTVL.

This chain links TRBV12-3 or TRBV12-4 with TRBJ2-2; no reliable D call. The V gene lost 6 bases and the J gene lost 6 bases, with 8 bases spanning the gap. The CDR3 totals 12 residues. The CDR3 region is CASSSGAGELFF. The CDR3 DNA follows: TGTGCCAGCAGCTCTGGGGCCGGGGAGCTGTTTTTT.

V gene TRBV7-6 combines with J gene TRBJ1-5; possible D gene TRBD1, 5 bases. The CDR3 is 15 residues long. CDR1 and CDR2 (germline): SGHVS, FNYEAQ. V lost 1 base and J lost 7, with 14 bases in between. The CDR3 protein is CASSLGQGQGQPQHF. Written as DNA, the CDR3 is TGTGCCAGCAGCTTAGGGCAGGGTCAAGGCCAGCCCCAGCATTTT. Full variable domain (missing parts from reference TRBV7-6 and TRBJ1-5): GAGVSQSPRYKVTKRGQDVALRCDPISGHVSLYWYRQALGQGPEFLTYFNYEAQQDKSGLPNDRFSAERPEGSISTLTIQRTEQRDSAMYRCASSLGQGQGQPQHFGDGTRLSIL.

This rearrangement joins TRBV3-1 (or the pseudogene TRBV3-2) to TRBJ1-4, with D unresolved. CDR1 LGHDT and CDR2 YNNKEL come from the germline V gene (reference sequence). The CDR3 has 15 residues. The V and J ends lost 1 base and 8 bases respectively, with 14 bases between them. Here the CDR3 reads CASSQGTGNREKLFF. The CDR3 coding sequence is TGTGCCAGCAGCCAAGGAACGGGGAATCGGGAAAAACTGTTTTTT.

The V gene is TRBV7-9, the J gene TRBJ2-7; 9 bases are shared with TRBD2. This CDR3 region has 15 residues. With 1 base clipped from V and 6 bases from J, the junction kept 7 bases outside the gene matches. Germline V gene sequence: CDR1 SEHNR, CDR2 FQNEAQ (reference sequence). The CDR3: CASSLGRGLAGEQYF. DNA of the CDR3: TGTGCCAGCAGCTTAGGACGGGGACTAGCAGGCGAGCAGTACTTC. Complete variable domain (other parts from reference TRBV7-9 and TRBJ2-7): DTGVSQNPRHKITKRGQNVTFRCDPISEHNRLYWYRQTLGQGPEFLTYFQNEAQLEKSRLLSDRFSAERPKGSFSTLEIQRTEQGDSAMYLCASSLGRGLAGEQYFGPGTRLTVT.

The chain carries TRBV30 and TRBJ1-2; D gene uncertain. CDR3 length: 10 amino acids. From germline, CDR1 is GTSNPN and CDR2 SVGIG (reference sequence). With 2 bases removed from V and 6 bases from J, the gap between germline ends came to 4 bases. The CDR3 loop reads CAWSRDGYTF. In DNA, the CDR3 is TGTGCCTGGAGTCGGGATGGCTACACCTTC.

Concerning this clone itself: At one boundary the junction diverges from the germline segment, which might be a read error. This chain links TRBV18 with TRBJ2-2; perhaps TRBD1 as D (5 bases). CDR1 and CDR2 from the germline V gene are KGHSH and LQKENI. The CDR3 runs to 12 residues. The CDR3 sequence is CASSPQERELFF. CDR3 nucleotides: TGTGCCAGCTCGCCACAGGAGAGGGAGCTGTTTTTT. The variable domain in full, completed from reference TRBV18 and TRBJ2-2, reads NAGVMQNPRHLVRRRGQEARLRCSPMKGHSHVYWYRQLPEEGLKFMVYLQKENIIDESGMPKERFSAEFPKEGPSILRIQQVVRGDSAAYFCASSPQERELFFGEGSRLTVL.

The chain uses TRBV6-5 and TRBJ1-1, with 7 bases aligning to TRBD1. V lost 6 bases to trimming and J lost 4 bases; unmatched junction nucleotides: 8. CDR3 size: 14 residues. In germline, CDR1 is MNHEY, CDR2 SVGAGI. The CDR3 nucleotides are TGTGCCAGCAGCGGACAGGTGAGGGGCACTGAAGCTTTCTTT. This codes for CASSGQVRGTEAFF.

The genes are TRBV7-9 and TRBJ1-5; D is undetermined. V lost 4 bases to trimming and J lost 0 bases, with 13 bases between them. The CDR3 covers 16 residues. Germline V lookup: CDR1 SEHNR, CDR2 FQNEAQ (reference sequence). The CDR3: CASSSEASDSNQPQHF. DNA of the CDR3: TGTGCCAGCAGCTCGGAGGCCTCAGATAGCAATCAGCCCCAGCATTTT.

The chain links TRBV7-6 to TRBJ2-2, with D possibly matching TRBD1 (5 bases). CDR1 is SGHVS, CDR2 FNYEAQ, per germline. This CDR3 spans 15 amino acids. Deletions cut 5 bases from V and 1 base from J, with 11 bases between. The CDR3 protein is CASSPQEMNTGELFF. DNA for the CDR3: TGTGCCAGCAGCCCACAGGAGATGAACACCGGGGAGCTGTTTTTT.

Of note for this clone: Other DNA sequences in the same sample also yield this CDR3. V gene TRBV5-1 combines with J gene TRBJ2-1; D remains unclear. Germline V gene data show CDR1 as SGHRS and CDR2 as YFSETQ. With 5 bases removed from V and 3 bases from J, the gap between germline ends came to 3 bases. The CDR3 consists of 11 residues. The chain's CDR3 is CASRSYNEQFF. The CDR3 DNA reads TGCGCCAGCAGAAGCTACAATGAGCAGTTCTTC.

The chain recombines TRBV28 with TRBJ1-2; D is ambiguous. Deletions cut 11 bases from V and 0 bases from J, with 10 bases between. This CDR3 region has 12 residues. CDR1 is MDHEN, CDR2 SYDVKM, per germline. CDR3 in amino acids: CAVSATNYGYTF. The CDR3 DNA reads as TGTGCCGTATCCGCTACTAACTATGGCTACACCTTC.